These 26 T cell receptor beta chains came from one sample sequenced in a study of beta chain features in type 1 diabetes (dated by TCRdb to 2017 to 2018). The method behind the library was the immunoSEQ multiplex PCR assay. The entire amount of isolated RNA was reverse transcribed using the High Capacity cDNA Reverse Transcription Kit, so the sequenced TCRB transcripts were expressed ones. Held by TCRdb, this immuneACCESS table contains in-frame sequences only and omits some clones. Under half of the omission traces to an unresolved V gene where checked; the cause of the rest is unknown. In all, the sample holds some 350,000 clones, and roughly 13% of those were seen once. The top ten hold 0.015% of the sample. Their cognate antigens are unknown. The research as a whole found: A moderate but significant shortening of TCRB CDR3 length was observed in type 1 diabetes patients in all four CD4+ subsets.

The sample consisted of naive CD4+ T cells from blood. The cell subset or site label on this specimen signifies: true naive CD4+ T cells. Receptors originate from a woman younger than 35 with type 1 diabetes.

This sequence joins TRBV11-2 and TRBJ2-1; TRBD2 aligns across 8 bases. Germline values: CDR1 SGHAT, CDR2 FQNNGV. The junction had 10 bases not matched to a gene; V was cut back by 6 bases and J by 6 bases. The CDR3 has 15 residues. The CDR3 nucleotides are TGTGCCAGCAGTCCTCTAGCGGGCCCCTCCAATGAGCAGTTCTTC. It translates to CASSPLAGPSNEQFF.

This clone was detected a few times. The chain combines TRBV28 with TRBJ2-7; 7 bases are shared with TRBD2. This CDR3 contains 15 residues. J was trimmed by 1 base and V by 2 bases; bases with no gene match: 5. Per the germline V gene, CDR1 is MDHEN and CDR2 is SYDVKM. The CDR3 nucleotides are TGTGCCAGCAGTTTAGCGGCTAGCGGTTCCTACGAGCAGTACGTC. Translated, it gives CASSLAASGSYEQYV.

The rearrangement links TRBV15 to TRBJ1-4; D is uncertain. The germline V and J ends were trimmed by 1 base and 8 bases, with 14 bases remaining between them. This CDR3 is 15 amino acids long. In germline, CDR1 is LNHNV, CDR2 YYDKDF (reference sequence). The DNA for the CDR3 is TGTGCCACCAGCAGAGTACTGAGACAAATAGAAAAACTGTTTTTT. It specifies CATSRVLRQIEKLFF.

This clone turned up a few times. V and J are TRBV27 and TRBJ2-2; 8 bases line up with TRBD1. V was clipped by 2 bases and J by 4 bases; unmatched bases: 6. There are 16 residues in the CDR3. The germline gives CDR1 MNHEY, CDR2 SMNVEV (reference sequence). The CDR3 protein is CASSLKDRAPTGELFF. The DNA for the CDR3 is TGTGCCAGCAGTTTAAAGGACAGGGCCCCCACCGGGGAGCTGTTTTTT.

This clone was picked up a small number of times. The chain has TRBV25-1 and TRBJ1-4; D gene ambiguous. Deletions cut 1 base from V and 8 bases from J, with 11 bases between. The CDR3 is made up of 14 amino acids. Germline V gene lookup returns CDR1 MGHDK and CDR2 SYGVNS. CDR3 loop: CASSESVVGEKLFF. The CDR3 coding sequence is TGTGCCAGCAGTGAATCAGTGGTCGGGGAAAAACTGTTTTTT.

This clone was observed a handful of times. The chain joins TRBV30 to TRBJ1-4, with unresolved D. The ends were cut back, 2 bases at V and 6 bases at J, with 16 bases in the middle. From germline, CDR1 is GTSNPN and CDR2 SVGIG (reference sequence). This CDR3 spans 15 amino acids. CDR3 sequence: CAWSFPKRVYEKLFF. The CDR3 DNA follows: TGTGCCTGGAGTTTTCCCAAACGGGTATATGAAAAACTGTTTTTT.

The chain links TRBV5-1 to TRBJ2-1, with TRBD2 matching 15 bases. The germline CDR1 and CDR2 sequences are SGHRS and YFSETQ. V was clipped by 4 bases and J by 8 bases; unmatched bases: 4. The length of the CDR3 is 15 residues. The CDR3 region is CASSGGTSGGYEQFF. CDR3 nucleotide sequence: TGCGCCAGCAGCGGAGGGACTAGCGGGGGGTATGAGCAGTTCTTC.

The chain couples TRBV9 to TRBJ1-1; D not certain. CDR3 length: 13 residues. The V and J ends lost 0 bases and 7 bases respectively, with 10 bases between them. Germline lookup yields CDR1 SGDLS and CDR2 YYNGEE. CDR3 amino acids: CASSVADRHEAFF. For the CDR3, the DNA is TGTGCCAGCAGCGTAGCTGACCGACATGAAGCTTTCTTT.

There are a few counts of this clone. This sequence joins TRBV28 and TRBJ2-7; possible D gene TRBD2, 5 bases. The V gene's germline CDR1 is MDHEN and CDR2 SYDVKM. Trimming cost V 5 bases and J 2 bases, with 7 bases left between them. The CDR3 contains 12 residues. The CDR3 region is CASSERPYEQYV. CDR3 coding DNA: TGTGCCAGCAGTGAGCGGCCCTACGAGCAGTACGTC.

CDR3 DNA: TGTGCCAGTAGTCCGGGAGACTCCTACAATGAGCAGTTCTTC. It is translated as CASSPGDSYNEQFF. The chain combines TRBV19 with TRBJ2-1; perhaps TRBD2 as D (6 bases). The CDR3 loop spans 14 amino acids. Germline loops: CDR1 LNHDA, CDR2 SQIVND (reference sequence). The V end was cut by 5 bases, the J end by 0 bases, with 8 bases between.

V gene TRBV7-6 combines with J gene TRBJ1-3; D uncertain. This CDR3 has 14 amino acids. The germline V and J ends were trimmed by 4 bases and 3 bases, with 10 bases remaining between them. From germline, CDR1 is SGHVS and CDR2 FNYEAQ. CDR3 sequence (DNA): TGTGCCAGCAGCTCCGGTCCGTTTGGAAACACCATATATTTT. This encodes CASSSGPFGNTIYF. Complete variable domain (other parts from reference TRBV7-6 and TRBJ1-3): GAGVSQSPRYKVTKRGQDVALRCDPISGHVSLYWYRQALGQGPEFLTYFNYEAQQDKSGLPNDRFSAERPEGSISTLTIQRTEQRDSAMYRCASSSGPFGNTIYFGEGSWLTVV.

This clone was found a few times. The chain employs TRBV30 and TRBJ2-7, with 9 bases identical to TRBD1. This CDR3 contains 13 residues. The germline V gene has CDR1 GTSNPN and CDR2 SVGIG (reference sequence). J was trimmed by 6 bases and V by 3 bases; bases with no gene match: 6. CDR3 sequence reads: CAWRGDREREQYF. CDR3 DNA sequence: TGTGCCTGGAGGGGGGACAGGGAGCGCGAGCAGTACTTC.

The chain carries TRBV5-1 and TRBJ2-7; 8 bases line up with TRBD2. The V gene end was trimmed by 0 bases and the J gene end by 0 bases; junction bases not matched to a gene: 5. CDR3 length equals 16 residues. Looked up from germline, CDR1 is SGHRS and CDR2 is YFSETQ. CDR3 region: CASSLGPAGGSYEQYF. The CDR3 nucleotides are TGCGCCAGCAGCTTGGGGCCGGCGGGGGGCTCCTACGAGCAGTACTTC.

This chain connects TRBV7-2 to TRBJ2-7; 13 positions agree with TRBD2. Germline CDR1 reads SGHTA; CDR2 reads FQGNSA. After removal of 7 bases from V and 8 bases from J, the junction contained 11 bases not matched to a gene. The CDR3 has 15 amino acids. CDR3: CASNPGTSGVAKQYF. The CDR3 bases are TGTGCCAGCAATCCCGGGACTAGCGGGGTTGCGAAGCAGTACTTC.

J is TRBJ2-1 and V is TRBV10-3; 12 bases are shared with TRBD2. The CDR3 is 21 residues long. Germline loops: CDR1 ENHRY, CDR2 SYGVKD. The V and J ends lost 4 bases and 1 base, in that order; junction bases with no gene match: 17. CDR3 nucleotides: TGTGCCATCAGTGGGACCACAGGAGGTGCTAGCGGGAGGGCTTCCTACAATGAGCAGTTCTTC. Translated, it gives CAISGTTGGASGRASYNEQFF.

Only a few counts were recorded for this clone. The chain employs TRBV28 and TRBJ2-1; 10 nucleotides align to TRBD2. Germline V gives CDR1 MDHEN, CDR2 SYDVKM. CDR3 length: 21 residues. V shed 5 bases, J shed 6 bases, and the junction held 25 bases outside the gene matches. The CDR3 DNA reads TGTGCCAGCAGTGTAAACCCCAAGGGACTAGCGATGATTGGGACCCCCAATGAGCAGTTCTTC. It translates to CASSVNPKGLAMIGTPNEQFF.

This clone was counted a few times. The chain combines TRBV30 with TRBJ2-3; D may be TRBD2 (6 bases). Trimming stripped 4 bases from V and 0 bases from J, with 11 bases between. The germline CDR1 and CDR2 sequences are GTSNPN and SVGIG (reference sequence). The CDR3 is 14 residues long. The CDR3 DNA follows: TGTGCCTGGATGCGGGGAACTAGCACAGATACGCAGTATTTT. Protein product: CAWMRGTSTDTQYF.

The chain links TRBV6-5 to TRBJ1-1; no reliable D call. The CDR3 length is 14 residues. The germline V gene encodes CDR1 MNHEY and CDR2 SVGAGI. Between the trimmed V and J ends, which lost 2 bases and 3 bases, there was a span of 10 bases. CDR3 coding DNA: TGTGCCAGCAGTTACGATCCCGACTACACTGAAGCTTTCTTT. Encoded protein: CASSYDPDYTEAFF.

This clone was found a few times. The V gene is TRBV5-4, the J gene TRBJ2-5; TRBD2 might be the D (6 bases). This CDR3 contains 16 residues. The V end was cut by 4 bases, the J end by 5 bases, with 21 bases between. Germline V gene lookup returns CDR1 SGHNT and CDR2 YYREEE (reference sequence). The CDR3 sequence is CASSPREVTSRETQYF. The CDR3 DNA is TGTGCCAGCAGCCCGAGGGAGGTAACTAGTCGGGAGACCCAGTACTTC.

The table lists this clone with a few counts. The chain is built from TRBV5-1 and TRBJ2-1; D is unclear. This CDR3 contains 17 residues. V was pared by 4 bases and J by 6 bases, with 23 bases between. CDR1 and CDR2 from the germline V gene are SGHRS and YFSETQ. CDR3 sequence reads: CASSLSLLNSPPNEQFF. The DNA of the CDR3 is TGCGCCAGCAGCCTGTCCCTTCTCAATAGCCCTCCCAATGAGCAGTTCTTC.

A few counts support this clone. The chain has TRBV28 and TRBJ2-2, with D maybe TRBD2 (5 bases). Germline lookup yields CDR1 MDHEN and CDR2 SYDVKM. CDR3 size: 11 residues. V lost 7 bases to trimming and J lost 7 bases, with 7 bases between them. The CDR3 loop is CASMAGGELFF. The CDR3 DNA reads as TGTGCCAGCATGGCGGGCGGGGAGCTGTTTTTT.

V and J are TRBV2 and TRBJ2-2, with 15 bases lining up with TRBD2. V was pared by 6 bases and J by 5 bases, with 13 bases of the junction left unmatched. Germline V gene sequence: CDR1 SNHLY, CDR2 FYNNEI. The CDR3 length is 19 residues. CDR3 bases: TGTGCCAGCAGAGCCCTACGAGGGACTAGCGGGAGGTCAACCGGGGAGCTGTTTTTT. It is translated as CASRALRGTSGRSTGELFF.

This clone turned up a few times. V is TRBV30 and J is TRBJ1-1; tentative D call: TRBD1 (5 bases). The CDR3 totals 12 residues. Trimming cost V 0 bases and J 7 bases, with 9 bases left between them. From germline, CDR1 is GTSNPN and CDR2 SVGIG (reference sequence). In DNA, the CDR3 is TGTGCCTGGAGTGTGGGGGGGGATGAAGCTTTCTTT. As protein: CAWSVGGDEAFF.

This rearrangement joins TRBV6-1 to TRBJ2-1; the match to TRBD2 covers 14 bases. After removal of 4 bases from V and 3 bases from J, the junction contained 2 bases not matched to a gene. Germline CDR1 is MNHNS and CDR2 is SASEGT. The CDR3 is 16 amino acids. This CDR3 reads CASSGGTSGSYNEQFF. The CDR3 DNA reads TGTGCCAGCAGTGGCGGGACTAGCGGGAGCTACAATGAGCAGTTCTTC.

There are a few counts of this clone. The chain uses TRBV9 and TRBJ1-1, with D maybe TRBD1 (5 bases). CDR1 and CDR2 (germline): SGDLS, YYNGEE. The CDR3 covers 15 residues. The germline V and J ends were trimmed by 4 bases and 4 bases, with 17 bases remaining between them. CDR3 in amino acids: CASSLRGDWGTEAFF. The CDR3 DNA reads as TGTGCCAGCAGCCTCCGGGGGGACTGGGGCACTGAAGCTTTCTTT.

The V call is TRBV7-2, the J call TRBJ2-1; the D is unclear. V lost 4 bases to trimming and J lost 6 bases, with 22 bases between them. Germline CDR1 is SGHTA and CDR2 is FQGNSA. This CDR3 is built from 17 residues. CDR3 sequence (DNA): TGTGCCAGCAGCTCGCCCGTGGCGGATTGGTCGGGCAATGAGCAGTTCTTC. The encoded protein is CASSSPVADWSGNEQFF.